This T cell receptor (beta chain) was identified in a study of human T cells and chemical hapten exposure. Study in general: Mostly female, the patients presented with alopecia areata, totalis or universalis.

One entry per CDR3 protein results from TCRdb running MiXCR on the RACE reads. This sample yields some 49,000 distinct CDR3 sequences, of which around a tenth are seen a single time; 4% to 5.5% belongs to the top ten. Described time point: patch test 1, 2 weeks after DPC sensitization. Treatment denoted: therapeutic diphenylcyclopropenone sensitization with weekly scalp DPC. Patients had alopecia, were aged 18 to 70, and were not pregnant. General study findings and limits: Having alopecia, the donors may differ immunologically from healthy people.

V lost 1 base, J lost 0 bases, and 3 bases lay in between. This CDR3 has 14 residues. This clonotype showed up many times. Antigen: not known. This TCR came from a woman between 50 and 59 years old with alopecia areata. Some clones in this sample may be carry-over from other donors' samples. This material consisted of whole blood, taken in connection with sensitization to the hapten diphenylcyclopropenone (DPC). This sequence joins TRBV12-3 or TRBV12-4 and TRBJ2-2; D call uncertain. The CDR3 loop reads CASSLDTNTGELFF. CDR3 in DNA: TGTGCCAGCAGTTTAGACACGAACACCGGGGAGCTGTTTTTT.